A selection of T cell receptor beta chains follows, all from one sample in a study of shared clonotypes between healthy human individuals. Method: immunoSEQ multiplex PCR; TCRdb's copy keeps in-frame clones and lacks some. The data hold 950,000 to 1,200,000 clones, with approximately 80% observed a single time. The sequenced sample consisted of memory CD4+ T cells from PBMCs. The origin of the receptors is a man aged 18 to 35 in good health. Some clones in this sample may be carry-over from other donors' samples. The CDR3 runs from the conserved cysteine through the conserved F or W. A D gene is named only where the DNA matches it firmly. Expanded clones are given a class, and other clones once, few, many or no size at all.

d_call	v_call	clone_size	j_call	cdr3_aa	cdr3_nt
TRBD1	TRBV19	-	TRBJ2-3	CASSRRQGGIPDTQYF	TGTGCCAGTAGTCGCAGACAGGGTGGTATTCCAGATACGCAGTATTTT
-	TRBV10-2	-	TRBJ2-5	CASRLSRATETQYF	TGCGCCAGCAGGCTGAGCCGGGCTACGGAGACCCAGTACTTC
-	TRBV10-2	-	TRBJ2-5	CASSELTLEETQYF	TGCGCCAGCAGTGAGTTGACCCTTGAGGAGACCCAGTACTTC
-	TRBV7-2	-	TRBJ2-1	CASSRTGDRYNEQFF	TGTGCCAGCAGCCGGACTGGAGATCGATACAATGAGCAGTTCTTC
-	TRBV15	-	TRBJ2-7	CATSRGLGPSYEQYF	TGTGCCACCAGCAGAGGATTAGGGCCCTCCTACGAGCAGTACTTC
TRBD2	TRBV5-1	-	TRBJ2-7	CASGRGSWDSYEQYF	TGCGCCAGCGGGCGCGGGAGTTGGGACTCCTACGAGCAGTACTTC
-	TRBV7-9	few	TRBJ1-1	CASSPEGGRAFF	TGTGCCAGCAGCCCCGAAGGGGGTAGAGCTTTCTTT
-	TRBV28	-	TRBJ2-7	CASNSPGLIYEQYF	TGTGCCAGCAACTCTCCGGGACTCATCTACGAGCAGTACTTC
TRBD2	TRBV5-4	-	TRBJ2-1	CASSSGTSEYNEQFF	TGTGCCAGCAGCTCCGGGACTAGCGAATACAATGAGCAGTTCTTC
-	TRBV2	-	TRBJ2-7	CASSLGYNHEQYF	TGTGCCAGCAGCTTAGGGTACAACCACGAGCAGTACTTC
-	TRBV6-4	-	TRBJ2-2	CASRGTVNTGELFF	TGTGCCAGCCGCGGGACCGTAAACACCGGGGAGCTGTTTTTT
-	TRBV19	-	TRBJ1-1	CASSASQGTEAFF	TGTGCCAGTAGTGCCTCTCAGGGGACTGAAGCTTTCTTT
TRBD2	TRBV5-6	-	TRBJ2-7	CASSSPGLVVYEQYF	TGTGCCAGCAGCTCGCCGGGACTAGTCGTCTACGAGCAGTACTTC
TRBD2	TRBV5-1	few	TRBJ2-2	CASRVLAGATGELFF	TGCGCCAGCAGAGTGCTAGCGGGAGCCACCGGGGAGCTGTTTTTT
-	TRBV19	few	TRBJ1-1	CASTRQVWGTEAFF	TGTGCCAGTACCCGACAGGTTTGGGGCACTGAAGCTTTCTTT
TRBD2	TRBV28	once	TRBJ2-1	CASSSSGRTKQFF	TGTGCCAGCAGTTCTAGCGGGAGAACGAAGCAGTTCTTC
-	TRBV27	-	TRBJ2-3	CASARVTDTQYF	TGTGCCAGCGCTAGGGTCACAGATACGCAGTATTTT
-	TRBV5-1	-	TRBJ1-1	CASSTSDRNTEAFF	TGCGCCAGCAGCACTTCAGACAGGAACACTGAAGCTTTCTTT
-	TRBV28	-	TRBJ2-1	CASSAFEGTSYNEQFF	TGTGCCAGCAGTGCATTCGAGGGGACCTCCTACAATGAGCAGTTCTTC
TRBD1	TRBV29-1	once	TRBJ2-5	CSARDSGQETQYF	TGCAGCGCCCGGGACAGCGGACAAGAGACCCAGTACTTC
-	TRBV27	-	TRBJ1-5	CASSFAGGAQHF	TGTGCCAGCAGTTTCGCGGGAGGGGCCCAGCATTTT
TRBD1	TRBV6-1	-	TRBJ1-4	CASSKDRGDEKLFF	TGTGCCAGCAGCAAAGACAGGGGGGACGAAAAACTGTTTTTT
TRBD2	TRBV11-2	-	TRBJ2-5	CASSKGLAGYQETQYF	TGTGCCAGCAGCAAAGGACTAGCGGGGTACCAAGAGACCCAGTACTTC